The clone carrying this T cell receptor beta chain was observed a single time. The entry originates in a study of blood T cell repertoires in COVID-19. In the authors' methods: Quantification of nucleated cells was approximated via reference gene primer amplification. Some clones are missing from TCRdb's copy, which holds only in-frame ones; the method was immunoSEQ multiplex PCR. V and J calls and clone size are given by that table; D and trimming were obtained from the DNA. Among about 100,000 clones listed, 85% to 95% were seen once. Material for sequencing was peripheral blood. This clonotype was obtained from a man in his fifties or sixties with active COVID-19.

The DNA for the CDR3 is TGTGCCAGCAGTTTAGTTAGCGGCTCCTACAATGAGCAGTTCTTC. It encodes CASSLVSGSYNEQFF. The chain carries TRBV28 and TRBJ2-1, with D tentatively TRBD2 (6 bases). The CDR3 loop spans 15 amino acids. Germline assignment: CDR1 MDHEN and CDR2 SYDVKM. The ends were cut back, 2 bases at V and 0 bases at J, with 8 bases in the middle.